Listed below are T cell receptor beta chains from one sample, sequenced in a study of OX40 agonist ivuxolimab in advanced cancers. Clones were sequenced by immunoSEQ multiplex PCR, and TCRdb holds only the in-frame ones, with some missing. The sample lists tens of thousands of clones; 89% were seen once. The sample here was CD4+ or CD8+ T cells sorted from blood, taken in a trial of the OX40 agonist ivuxolimab. The receptors come from an adult with an advanced solid tumor such as melanoma, head and neck, liver or kidney cancer. The CDR3 runs from the conserved cysteine through the conserved F or W. Each record gives: CDR3 DNA, CDR3 protein, D gene, clone size, J gene, V gene. D genes are given only for firm matches. Size is omitted from some rows. Given values are once, few, many or a class for expanded clones.

DNA: TGTGCCAGCAGCTTAGGGAGGTCCGAGCAGTACTTC; CDR3: CASSLGRSEQYF; D: NA; size: NA; J: TRBJ2-7; V: TRBV11-3
DNA: TGTGCCAGCAGCTTGGCCGACAGGGGTATGACCGAGCAGTACTTC; CDR3: CASSLADRGMTEQYF; D: TRBD1; size: NA; J: TRBJ2-7; V: TRBV5-6
DNA: TGTGCCAGCAGCCCCCTGGGCAGGACTAACTATGGCTACACCTTC; CDR3: CASSPLGRTNYGYTF; D: NA; size: NA; J: TRBJ1-2; V: TRBV6-5
DNA: TGCGCCAGCAGCCTAACATCTCGACTGGAAGGCTACACCTTC; CDR3: CASSLTSRLEGYTF; D: NA; size: NA; J: TRBJ1-2; V: TRBV5-1
DNA: TGTGCCAGCAGGGCCGAGGGATCCCCGGGGGAAAAACTGTTTTTT; CDR3: CASRAEGSPGEKLFF; D: NA; size: once; J: TRBJ1-4; V: TRBV6-5
DNA: TGTGCCAGCAGCCTCGGGAGAAGGGGGAAGAAGACCCAGTACTTC; CDR3: CASSLGRRGKKTQYF; D: NA; size: NA; J: TRBJ2-5; V: TRBV7-2
DNA: TGTGCCAGTGGCGGGACCGCCACCTACGAGCAGTACTTC; CDR3: CASGGTATYEQYF; D: NA; size: NA; J: TRBJ2-7; V: TRBV6-5
DNA: TGCGCCAGCAGCTTCCCGCTTGCCGGGACTAGCGGGATTCCCTCCTACAATGAGCAGTTCTTC; CDR3: CASSFPLAGTSGIPSYNEQFF; D: TRBD2; size: NA; J: TRBJ2-1; V: TRBV5-1
DNA: TGTGCCAGCAGCTTAAATACAGGGGGTTCGTTGTTTTTT; CDR3: CASSLNTGGSLFF; D: TRBD1; size: NA; J: TRBJ2-2; V: TRBV7-8
DNA: TGTGCCAGTAGTCGGAGGGACAGGGGAAATGAAAAACTGTTTTTT; CDR3: CASSRRDRGNEKLFF; D: TRBD1; size: few; J: TRBJ1-4; V: TRBV19
DNA: TGTGCCACCGCCGATAGCGGGGAGCTGTTTTTT; CDR3: CATADSGELFF; D: NA; size: NA; J: TRBJ2-2; V: TRBV6-1
DNA: TGTGCCAGCAGCTTGGAGCGGGGTCGAAACACTGAAGCTTTCTTT; CDR3: CASSLERGRNTEAFF; D: NA; size: once; J: TRBJ1-1; V: TRBV5-4
DNA: TGTGCCAGCAGAGAAAACAGGGAAGAGACCCAGTACTTC; CDR3: CASRENREETQYF; D: NA; size: NA; J: TRBJ2-5; V: TRBV2
DNA: TGCGCCAGCAGCTCCCGGGGGGCCGCAGATACGCAGTATTTT; CDR3: CASSSRGAADTQYF; D: NA; size: NA; J: TRBJ2-3; V: TRBV5-1
DNA: TGTGCCAGCAGCCTTATTCCCATGAACACTGAAGCTTTCTTT; CDR3: CASSLIPMNTEAFF; D: NA; size: NA; J: TRBJ1-1; V: TRBV7-9
DNA: TGTGCCAGCAGTGAAACATCCCCAACTAATGAAAAACTGTTTTTT; CDR3: CASSETSPTNEKLFF; D: NA; size: NA; J: TRBJ1-4; V: TRBV25-1
DNA: TGTGCCAGCAGCGGAACCGGGACAGGGGGCGGTGGCTACACCTTC; CDR3: CASSGTGTGGGGYTF; D: TRBD1; size: NA; J: TRBJ1-2; V: TRBV5-6
DNA: TGTGCCAGCACCCCTTCAGGACAGGGGAACTCGGGCGGGGAGCTGTTTTTT; CDR3: CASTPSGQGNSGGELFF; D: TRBD1; size: NA; J: TRBJ2-2; V: TRBV28
DNA: TGTGCCACCAGCAGAGATTGGGGGAACTATGGCTACACCTTC; CDR3: CATSRDWGNYGYTF; D: NA; size: NA; J: TRBJ1-2; V: TRBV15
DNA: TGTGCCAGCGGCCTGAGACCTCCGCCCCGGGTGGTGGTCCCTGAAGCTTTCTTT; CDR3: CASGLRPPPRVVVPEAFF; D: NA; size: few; J: TRBJ1-1; V: TRBV27
DNA: TGTGCCAGCAGCCTACTGAGGGACTTATATAGCAATCAGCCCCAGCATTTT; CDR3: CASSLLRDLYSNQPQHF; D: NA; size: NA; J: TRBJ1-5; V: TRBV2
DNA: TGTGCCATCAGTGCAAGCACAGATACGCAGTATTTT; CDR3: CAISASTDTQYF; D: NA; size: NA; J: TRBJ2-3; V: TRBV10-3
DNA: TGTGCCAGCAGCAAAACCGGACAGGGTAACATGAACACTGAAGCTTTCTTT; CDR3: CASSKTGQGNMNTEAFF; D: NA; size: once; J: TRBJ1-1; V: TRBV21-1
DNA: TGTGCCAGCAGCTTAGGTAGAGAGACCCAGTACTTC; CDR3: CASSLGRETQYF; D: NA; size: NA; J: TRBJ2-5; V: TRBV11-3
DNA: TGTGCCAGCAGAAGCAGGGAGGGGTCCTACAATGAGCAGTTCTTC; CDR3: CASRSREGSYNEQFF; D: TRBD2; size: NA; J: TRBJ2-1; V: TRBV6-5
DNA: TGTGCCTGGAGTACCCGGGAAAAACTGTTTTTT; CDR3: CAWSTREKLFF; D: NA; size: NA; J: TRBJ1-4; V: TRBV30
DNA: TGTGCCTGGACTGCAAGGAATGAGCAGTTCTTC; CDR3: CAWTARNEQFF; D: NA; size: NA; J: TRBJ2-1; V: TRBV30
DNA: TGTGCCATCAGTGAAGTAAGTCAGCCCCAGCATTTT; CDR3: CAISEVSQPQHF; D: NA; size: NA; J: TRBJ1-5; V: TRBV10-3
DNA: TGCGCCAGCAGCCTCTCGACTAGCGGGGCTTATGAGCAGTTCTTC; CDR3: CASSLSTSGAYEQFF; D: TRBD2; size: once; J: TRBJ2-1; V: TRBV5-1
DNA: TGTGCCAGCAGTGAATCATTCGATCGGGCCACTGAAGCTTTCTTT; CDR3: CASSESFDRATEAFF; D: NA; size: NA; J: TRBJ1-1; V: TRBV25-1